This is a list of T cell receptor beta chains from one sample in a study of radiation and T cells in renal cell carcinoma. Produced via immunoSEQ multiplex PCR; TCRdb's table is partial and in-frame only. Seen here are 95,000 to 150,000 clones, about 81% observed once, and the top ten hold approximately 5%. Sequences were derived from blood, sampled from a patient whose treatment included radiotherapy and nephrectomy. Receptors were obtained from a man aged 45 to 65 with renal cell carcinoma. CDR3s include the opening cysteine and the closing phenylalanine or tryptophan. The D gene is left open where the match is weak. Clone size appears in some rows only: once, few, many, or a class for an expanded clone.

j_gene: TRBJ1-2
v_gene: TRBV19
abundance: NA
d_gene: NA
CDR3nt: TGTGCCAGTAGTATGGGGGACAACTTCTATGGCTACACCTTC
CDR3aa: CASSMGDNFYGYTF

j_gene: TRBJ2-3
v_gene: TRBV2
abundance: once
d_gene: NA
CDR3nt: TGTGCCAGCAGAATAACAGGGAGCACAGATACGCAGTATTTT
CDR3aa: CASRITGSTDTQYF

j_gene: TRBJ2-1
v_gene: TRBV7-2
abundance: NA
d_gene: NA
CDR3nt: TGTGCCAGCAGCTTAGACGGGGGGCCCGGCAATGAGCAGTTCTTC
CDR3aa: CASSLDGGPGNEQFF

j_gene: TRBJ2-3
v_gene: TRBV9
abundance: few
d_gene: TRBD2
CDR3nt: TGTGCCAGCAGCGTGCGGGAGGGCCCTCCGTTCACAGATACGCAGTATTTT
CDR3aa: CASSVREGPPFTDTQYF

j_gene: TRBJ1-1
v_gene: TRBV29-1
abundance: few
d_gene: NA
CDR3nt: TGCAGCGTTGGGGAAACATTGGCCGAAGCTTTCTTT
CDR3aa: CSVGETLAEAFF

j_gene: TRBJ2-3
v_gene: TRBV10-1
abundance: NA
d_gene: NA
CDR3nt: TGCGCCAGCAGTGGTGTCACTTGCACAGATACGCAGTATTTT
CDR3aa: CASSGVTCTDTQYF

j_gene: TRBJ2-2
v_gene: TRBV5-1
abundance: NA
d_gene: TRBD2
CDR3nt: TGCGCCAGCAGCTTGGCCGTCACTAGCGGGGCCTGGGCAGAGGAAGGCGGGGAGCTGTTTTTT
CDR3aa: CASSLAVTSGAWAEEGGELFF

j_gene: TRBJ2-2
v_gene: TRBV28
abundance: NA
d_gene: TRBD2
CDR3nt: TGTGCCAGCAACTTACTAGCGGGAGACACCGGGGAGCTGTTTTTT
CDR3aa: CASNLLAGDTGELFF

j_gene: TRBJ1-2
v_gene: TRBV11-2
abundance: NA
d_gene: NA
CDR3nt: TGTGCCAGCAGACTGACGGAGAATGGCTACACCTTC
CDR3aa: CASRLTENGYTF

j_gene: TRBJ1-1
v_gene: TRBV9
abundance: NA
d_gene: NA
CDR3nt: TGTGCCAGCAGTAAAGGGGAGGGAACAACTGAAGCTTTCTTT
CDR3aa: CASSKGEGTTEAFF

j_gene: TRBJ2-6
v_gene: TRBV7-9
abundance: NA
d_gene: NA
CDR3nt: TGTGCCAGCAGCCCGCGTCAGGGACATTGGGTTCTTGTAGCCAACGTCCTGACTTTC
CDR3aa: CASSPRQGHWVLVANVLTF

j_gene: TRBJ2-1
v_gene: TRBV7-6
abundance: NA
d_gene: NA
CDR3nt: TGTGCCAGCAGCTTAATGGAAAACAATGAGCAGTTCTTC
CDR3aa: CASSLMENNEQFF

j_gene: TRBJ2-5
v_gene: TRBV11-2
abundance: NA
d_gene: TRBD2
CDR3nt: TGTGCCAGCAGCTTACGGGACTACAGAGAGACCCAGTACTTC
CDR3aa: CASSLRDYRETQYF

j_gene: TRBJ2-2
v_gene: TRBV5-4
abundance: NA
d_gene: TRBD1
CDR3nt: TGTGCCAGCAGCTTAAACAGGGGCCAGGGGACCGGGGAGCTGTTTTTT
CDR3aa: CASSLNRGQGTGELFF

j_gene: TRBJ2-6
v_gene: TRBV6-1
abundance: NA
d_gene: TRBD1
CDR3nt: TGTGCCAGCAGTGTACAGGGGGCTGCTGGGGCCAACGTCCTGACTTTC
CDR3aa: CASSVQGAAGANVLTF

j_gene: TRBJ1-2
v_gene: TRBV5-4
abundance: NA
d_gene: NA
CDR3nt: TGTGCCAGCAGCTTGGCCGAACGCTACGAACCCGGCTACACCTTC
CDR3aa: CASSLAERYEPGYTF

j_gene: TRBJ2-7
v_gene: TRBV2
abundance: NA
d_gene: NA
CDR3nt: TGTGCCAGCAGTTTTGCCTACGAGCAGTACTTC
CDR3aa: CASSFAYEQYF

j_gene: TRBJ2-1
v_gene: TRBV5-6
abundance: once
d_gene: TRBD1
CDR3nt: TGTGCCAGCAGCTTAAGACAGGGGGCCGATGAGCAGTTCTTC
CDR3aa: CASSLRQGADEQFF

j_gene: TRBJ2-2
v_gene: TRBV5-1
abundance: NA
d_gene: NA
CDR3nt: TGCGCCAGCAGCTTGGAGGGCAGGGGCGGAACCGGGGAGCTGTTTTTT
CDR3aa: CASSLEGRGGTGELFF

j_gene: TRBJ1-4
v_gene: TRBV6-5
abundance: NA
d_gene: NA
CDR3nt: TGTGCCAGCAGCCTCCCGGGGGGGGAAAAACTGTTTTTT
CDR3aa: CASSLPGGEKLFF

j_gene: TRBJ1-4
v_gene: TRBV4-2
abundance: NA
d_gene: NA
CDR3nt: TGTGCCAGCAGCCAAGATCCCACGGATATTAATGAAAAACTGTTTTTT
CDR3aa: CASSQDPTDINEKLFF

j_gene: TRBJ1-4
v_gene: TRBV6-1
abundance: NA
d_gene: NA
CDR3nt: TGTGCCAGCAGTGCTGGTAATCTAGCTAATGAAAAACTGTTTTTT
CDR3aa: CASSAGNLANEKLFF

j_gene: TRBJ2-3
v_gene: TRBV28
abundance: NA
d_gene: NA
CDR3nt: TGTGCCAGCAGTTTTTACCGCACAGATACGCAGTATTTT
CDR3aa: CASSFYRTDTQYF

j_gene: TRBJ1-2
v_gene: TRBV20-1
abundance: NA
d_gene: NA
CDR3nt: TGCAGTGCTAGACAGAGCTATGGCTACACCTTC
CDR3aa: CSARQSYGYTF

j_gene: TRBJ2-2
v_gene: TRBV19
abundance: NA
d_gene: NA
CDR3nt: TGTGCCAGTAGTACCGGGACACAGAACACCGGGGAGCTGTTTTTT
CDR3aa: CASSTGTQNTGELFF

j_gene: TRBJ2-5
v_gene: TRBV30
abundance: few
d_gene: NA
CDR3nt: TGTGCCTGGAGTAGCACAGAAGAGACCCAGTACTTC
CDR3aa: CAWSSTEETQYF

j_gene: TRBJ1-1
v_gene: TRBV10-3
abundance: NA
d_gene: TRBD1
CDR3nt: TGTGCCATCAGCGGACAGGGATTGTCGAACACTGAAGCTTTCTTT
CDR3aa: CAISGQGLSNTEAFF

j_gene: TRBJ2-2
v_gene: TRBV2
abundance: NA
d_gene: NA
CDR3nt: TGTGCCAGCAGTGAACTGGGGACCGGGGAGCTGTTTTTT
CDR3aa: CASSELGTGELFF

j_gene: TRBJ2-2
v_gene: TRBV4-3
abundance: NA
d_gene: TRBD1
CDR3nt: TGCGCCAGCAGCACTGACAGGGGGCACACCGGGGAGCTGTTTTTT
CDR3aa: CASSTDRGHTGELFF